The clone carrying this T cell receptor beta chain occurred a few times. The data were obtained in a study of response to subunit inactivated influenza vaccine. V was trimmed by 7 bases and J by 2 bases, leaving 18 bases between them. Germline loops: CDR1 PRHDT, CDR2 FYEKMQ (reference sequence). The CDR3 is 15 residues long. TCRdb processed the RT-PCR reads anew with MiXCR; each CDR3 protein has one entry. The sample has some 640,000 distinct CDR3 sequences, roughly 13% seen once; the top ten hold around 6.5%. The source material was PBMCs from blood, sampled 14 to 15 days before vaccination. This chain uses TRBV13 with TRBJ2-7, with D perhaps matching TRBD1 (6 bases). This TCR was recovered from a man aged 50-60 years who received an inactivated influenza vaccine. Here the CDR3 DNA reads TGTGCCAGCACCATACGGACAGCCACTGCCTACGAGCAGTACTTC. This encodes CASTIRTATAYEQYF.